Listed here are 20 T cell receptor beta chains from one sample, sequenced in a study of long-term antiretroviral therapy in people with HIV. Version v3.0 of the immunoSEQ assay was performed at survey level. Sequencing was performed with immunoSEQ multiplex PCR; in TCRdb, only in-frame clones are kept and a portion is missing. This sample has about 18,000 clones, with about nine tenths found just once. This material consisted of unsorted PBMCs, taken 3 years after starting antiretroviral therapy. The receptor set was obtained from a man in his fifties with HIV.

This clone is a singleton in its sample. The chain uses TRBV10-2 and TRBJ1-5; D is uncertain. V was cut by 3 bases and J by 5 bases, with 11 bases left in between. In germline, CDR1 is WSHSY, CDR2 SAAADI. This CDR3 spans 14 amino acids. Here the CDR3 DNA reads TGCGCCAGCAGTGATCGGGTCCCGGATCAGCCCCAGCATTTT. It codes for CASSDRVPDQPQHF.

This clone is classed as medium-sized. This chain uses TRBV7-8 with TRBJ1-5; D is uncertain. Trimming cost V 5 bases and J 3 bases, with 8 bases left between them. This CDR3 region has 13 residues. Germline assignment: CDR1 SGHVS and CDR2 FQNEAQ. DNA of the CDR3: TGTGCCAGCAGCCAATGGGCCAATCAGCCCCAGCATTTT. It specifies CASSQWANQPQHF.

The chain couples TRBV11-2 to TRBJ2-2; TRBD2 matches 7 bases. The CDR3 runs to 13 residues. V lost 8 bases to trimming and J lost 6 bases; unmatched junction nucleotides: 6. Germline values: CDR1 SGHAT, CDR2 FQNNGV. The CDR3 DNA follows: TGTGCCAGCCAGCTTGGGGGGGCCGGGGAGCTGTTTTTT. Residues: CASQLGGAGELFF.

The genes are TRBV2 and TRBJ2-7, with TRBD1 matching over 8 bases. Losses at the gene ends were 11 bases for V and 4 bases for J; bases not matched to a gene: 7. The CDR3 consists of 12 residues. Germline V CDR1 and CDR2: SNHLY, FYNNEI. CDR3 DNA: TGTGCCGGCCGACAGGGGATATACGAGCAGTACTTC. As protein: CAGRQGIYEQYF. The complete variable domain, with remaining parts taken from reference TRBV2 and TRBJ2-7, reads EPEVTQTPSHQVTQMGQEVILRCVPISNHLYFYWYRQILGQKVEFLVSFYNNEISEKSEIFDDQFSVERPDGSNFTLKIRSTKLEDSAMYFCAGRQGIYEQYFGPGTRLTVT.

The chain recombines TRBV6-1 with TRBJ1-5; 8 bases fit TRBD1. There are 18 residues in the CDR3. V lost 3 bases, J lost 0 bases, and 10 bases stayed unmatched. The germline V gene has CDR1 MNHNS and CDR2 SASEGT. The chain's CDR3 is CASSEDREKGYSNQPQHF. The CDR3 DNA reads as TGTGCCAGCAGTGAGGACAGGGAGAAAGGGTATAGCAATCAGCCCCAGCATTTT.

This clone was detected only once. V gene TRBV7-7 combines with J gene TRBJ2-2, with 8 bases matching TRBD1. The CDR3 loop spans 13 amino acids. The V and J ends lost 5 bases and 6 bases, in that order; junction bases with no gene match: 2. Per germline, CDR1 SSHAT and CDR2 FNYEAQ (reference sequence). The CDR3: CASSRTGPGELFF. The CDR3, as DNA: TGTGCCAGCAGCCGGACAGGGCCCGGGGAGCTGTTTTTT.

The chain couples TRBV7-2 to TRBJ2-3; 13 bases agree with TRBD2. The CDR3 consists of 15 residues. V shed 4 bases and J 5 bases; nucleotides not matched to a gene: 3. The germline V gene has CDR1 SGHTA and CDR2 FQGNSA. In nucleotides, the CDR3 is TGTGCCAGCAGCTCGACTAGCGGGGGGTTAGATACGCAGTATTTT. This encodes CASSSTSGGLDTQYF.

The J gene is TRBJ2-7, the V gene TRBV30, with 8 bases matching TRBD1. This CDR3 region has 15 residues. In germline, CDR1 is GTSNPN, CDR2 SVGIG (reference sequence). Trimming took 1 base from V and 4 from J; bases not matched to a gene: 9. The CDR3 here is CAWSAKLDRGYEQYF. CDR3 DNA: TGTGCCTGGAGTGCCAAACTCGACAGGGGTTACGAGCAGTACTTC. Filled out from reference TRBV30 and TRBJ2-7, the complete variable domain reads SQTIHQWPATLVQPVGSPLSLECTVEGTSNPNLYWYRQAAGRGLQLLFYSVGIGQISSEVPQNLSASRPQDRQFILSSKKLLLSDSGFYLCAWSAKLDRGYEQYFGPGTRLTVT.

The V gene is TRBV6-4, the J gene TRBJ1-4; D ambiguous. The CDR3 extends over 14 amino acids. Germline-derived CDR1 and CDR2 are MRHNA and SNTAGT. Trimming removed 6 bases at V and 8 bases at J, with 16 bases between. The chain's CDR3 is CASSNLIVTEKLFF. The CDR3 DNA is TGTGCCAGCAGCAACCTTATTGTCACGGAAAAACTGTTTTTT.

The chain combines TRBV6-1 with TRBJ2-2; D is perhaps TRBD2 (5 bases). The CDR3 is 15 amino acids. Trimming took off 3 bases at V and 8 bases at J, with 16 bases between the two ends. Germline V CDR1 and CDR2: MNHNS, SASEGT. CDR3 residues: CASSEGGRRPGELFF. The CDR3 DNA is TGTGCCAGCAGTGAGGGCGGCAGGAGGCCTGGGGAGCTGTTTTTT.

V gene TRBV5-5 combines with J gene TRBJ2-3, with D perhaps matching TRBD1 (5 bases). Germline-derived CDR1 and CDR2 are SGHKS and YYEKEE (reference sequence). The CDR3 runs to 14 residues. The ends were cut back, 0 bases at V and 6 bases at J, with 11 bases in the middle. The CDR3 DNA reads TGTGCCAGCAGCTTGGAGGGGCCAGGGGATACGCAGTATTTT. Translation gives CASSLEGPGDTQYF.

The CDR3 nucleotides are TGTGCCAGTAGTATATGGGGGCCTTCCTACGAGCAGTACTTC. Its translation: CASSIWGPSYEQYF. V and J are TRBV19 and TRBJ2-7; TRBD1 might be the D (6 bases). The V gene lost 2 bases and the J gene lost 1 base, with 9 bases spanning the gap. Per germline, CDR1 LNHDA and CDR2 SQIVND (reference sequence). There are 14 residues in the CDR3.

The chain links TRBV11-2 to TRBJ2-7, with a tentative D call TRBD2 (6 bases). CDR3 length: 15 amino acids. Deletions cut 4 bases from V and 7 bases from J, with 20 bases between. Germline loops: CDR1 SGHAT, CDR2 FQNNGV. In nucleotides, the CDR3 is TGTGCCAGCAGCTCGCCCAAGACGGGGGTATATGAGCAGTACTTC. Translation gives CASSSPKTGVYEQYF.

The chain uses TRBV30 and TRBJ2-7; unclear D gene. The CDR3 has 14 amino acids. V was shortened by 1 base and J by 0 bases, with 10 bases between the two germline ends. From germline, CDR1 is GTSNPN and CDR2 SVGIG (reference sequence). CDR3 loop: CAWSGIESSYEQYF. DNA of the CDR3: TGTGCCTGGAGTGGTATAGAGAGCTCCTACGAGCAGTACTTC.

The rearrangement uses TRBV9 and TRBJ1-2; D unclear. Germline CDR1 reads SGDLS; CDR2 reads YYNGEE. V lost 4 bases, J lost 8 bases, and 18 bases lay in between. The CDR3 is 14 residues long. The CDR3 reads CASSLVVGVGGYTF. In nucleotides, the CDR3 is TGTGCCAGCAGCCTCGTAGTCGGGGTCGGGGGCTACACCTTC. Filled out from reference TRBV9 and TRBJ1-2, the complete variable domain reads DSGVTQTPKHLITATGQRVTLRCSPRSGDLSVYWYQQSLDQGLQFLIQYYNGEERAKGNILERFSAQQFPDLHSELNLSSLELGDSALYFCASSLVVGVGGYTFGSGTRLTVV.

The chain carries TRBV27 and TRBJ2-2; TRBD1 matches at 7 bases. This CDR3 is built from 17 residues. J was trimmed by 7 bases and V by 0 bases; bases with no gene match: 11. The germline gives CDR1 MNHEY, CDR2 SMNVEV (reference sequence). The chain's CDR3 is CASSLSTGTDIIGELFF. The CDR3 bases are TGTGCCAGCAGTTTATCCACCGGGACAGATATAATCGGGGAGCTGTTTTTT.

This clone was counted once. The chain combines TRBV6-6 with TRBJ2-7; 9 bases align to TRBD2. Trimming removed 2 bases from V and 0 bases from J; junction bases left unmatched: 5. This CDR3 comprises 16 residues. CDR1 MNHNY and CDR2 SVGAGI come from the germline V gene (reference sequence). In DNA form, the CDR3 reads TGTGCCAGCAGTTACCCCAAACTAGCGGGCTCCTACGAGCAGTACTTC. This sequence encodes CASSYPKLAGSYEQYF.

The chain uses TRBV7-2 and TRBJ1-2, with D hard to call. The ends were cut back, 1 base at V and 8 bases at J, with 11 bases in the middle. Germline CDR1 SGHTA, CDR2 FQGNSA. The CDR3 consists of 13 residues. Here the CDR3 DNA reads TGTGCCAGCAGCTTAGGGCCCGGGAGAGGCTACACCTTC. Its translation is CASSLGPGRGYTF.

The J gene is TRBJ2-7, the V gene TRBV10-3; D may correspond to TRBD1 or TRBD2 (5 bases each). The germline gives CDR1 ENHRY, CDR2 SYGVKD. This CDR3 is built from 14 residues. V was clipped by 6 bases and J by 0 bases, with 12 bases between them. The CDR3: CAIRPGPPSYEQYF. For the CDR3, the DNA is TGTGCCATCAGACCGGGACCTCCCTCCTACGAGCAGTACTTC.

This clone was observed a handful of times. CDR3 in amino acids: CASSSTGAGEQYF. DNA for the CDR3: TGTGCCAGCAGTTCTACAGGGGCAGGCGAGCAGTACTTC. V and J are TRBV6-1 and TRBJ2-7; 7 nucleotides agree with TRBD1. This CDR3 is built from 13 residues. Germline-derived CDR1 and CDR2 are MNHNS and SASEGT. Unmatched junction bases numbered 7, after V lost 5 bases and J lost 6 bases.